A selection of T cell receptor beta chains follows, all from one sample in a study of cytomegalovirus exposure and HLA in healthy donors. Assay: immunoSEQ multiplex PCR; the TCRdb copy retains only in-frame clones and omits some. The specimen's table records about 33,000 clones. The sample was PBMCs. The receptors derive from a man aged 40-50 years in good health and CMV-seronegative. Each CDR3 is given with its conserved first and last residue. D genes are given only for firm matches. Not all rows give a size; the values are once, few, many and, for expanded clones, a class.

D gene: TRBD2; clone size: NA; J gene: TRBJ2-3; V gene: TRBV11-3; CDR3 protein: CASSLDLAGLAGSDTQYF; CDR3 DNA: TGTGCCAGCAGCTTAGATCTTGCGGGACTAGCGGGATCGGATACGCAGTATTTT
D gene: TRBD1; clone size: NA; J gene: TRBJ2-2; V gene: TRBV30; CDR3 protein: CAWSVQGTGVAGELFF; CDR3 DNA: TGTGCCTGGAGTGTACAGGGGACAGGGGTAGCCGGGGAGCTGTTTTTT
D gene: TRBD2; clone size: NA; J gene: TRBJ2-1; V gene: TRBV4-2; CDR3 protein: CASSQVTAGDGHNEQFF; CDR3 DNA: TGTGCCAGCAGCCAAGTAACGGCGGGAGACGGGCACAATGAGCAGTTCTTC
D gene: NA; clone size: NA; J gene: TRBJ2-7; V gene: TRBV19; CDR3 protein: CASSNNAGVYEQYF; CDR3 DNA: TGTGCCAGTAGTAACAACGCAGGGGTTTACGAGCAGTACTTC
D gene: NA; clone size: NA; J gene: TRBJ1-2; V gene: TRBV7-3; CDR3 protein: CASSTGPLTAFYGYTF; CDR3 DNA: TGTGCCAGCAGCACTGGCCCCCTGACAGCTTTCTATGGCTACACCTTC
D gene: NA; clone size: medium-sized; J gene: TRBJ1-1; V gene: TRBV11-3; CDR3 protein: CASSFLKRRGWNTEAFF; CDR3 DNA: TGTGCCAGCAGCTTTCTCAAGCGCAGGGGCTGGAACACTGAAGCTTTCTTT
D gene: NA; clone size: NA; J gene: TRBJ1-5; V gene: TRBV6-1; CDR3 protein: CASSEWEDQPQHF; CDR3 DNA: TGTGCCAGCAGTGAATGGGAGGATCAGCCCCAGCATTTT
D gene: NA; clone size: NA; J gene: TRBJ2-2; V gene: TRBV5-6; CDR3 protein: CASSLRAGSFRAAGELFF; CDR3 DNA: TGTGCCAGCAGCTTGCGGGCGGGATCATTTAGAGCCGCCGGGGAGCTGTTTTTT
D gene: NA; clone size: NA; J gene: TRBJ1-2; V gene: TRBV6-5; CDR3 protein: CASTPTAGYGYTF; CDR3 DNA: TGTGCCAGCACCCCGACGGCAGGCTATGGCTACACCTTC
D gene: TRBD2; clone size: NA; J gene: TRBJ2-5; V gene: TRBV2; CDR3 protein: CASLGLASKETQYF; CDR3 DNA: TGTGCCAGCTTGGGACTAGCGTCTAAAGAGACCCAGTACTTC
D gene: NA; clone size: NA; J gene: TRBJ2-1; V gene: TRBV7-6; CDR3 protein: CASSPRQVMDEQFF; CDR3 DNA: TGTGCCAGCAGCCCACGACAGGTTATGGATGAGCAGTTCTTC
D gene: TRBD1; clone size: NA; J gene: TRBJ2-7; V gene: TRBV18; CDR3 protein: CASSVQGAYEQYF; CDR3 DNA: TGTGCCAGCTCAGTTCAGGGGGCCTACGAGCAGTACTTC
D gene: TRBD2; clone size: NA; J gene: TRBJ2-3; V gene: TRBV28; CDR3 protein: CASSWTSGRDTQYF; CDR3 DNA: TGTGCCAGCAGTTGGACTAGCGGGAGAGATACGCAGTATTTT
D gene: TRBD2; clone size: NA; J gene: TRBJ2-7; V gene: TRBV11-2; CDR3 protein: CASSTTSGPFFEQYF; CDR3 DNA: TGTGCCAGCAGCACCACTAGCGGACCATTTTTCGAGCAGTACTTC
D gene: TRBD1; clone size: NA; J gene: TRBJ1-1; V gene: TRBV29-1; CDR3 protein: CSVKRTGDTEAFF; CDR3 DNA: TGCAGCGTGAAAAGGACAGGGGACACTGAAGCTTTCTTT
D gene: TRBD1; clone size: NA; J gene: TRBJ1-5; V gene: TRBV30; CDR3 protein: CAWSRTGVQPQHF; CDR3 DNA: TGTGCCTGGAGTCGGACAGGGGTACAGCCCCAGCATTTT
D gene: NA; clone size: NA; J gene: TRBJ2-7; V gene: TRBV13; CDR3 protein: CASSFPPRSYEQYF; CDR3 DNA: TGTGCCAGCAGTTTCCCCCCTAGATCCTACGAGCAGTACTTC
D gene: NA; clone size: NA; J gene: TRBJ1-4; V gene: TRBV30; CDR3 protein: CAWARQGLVDEKLFF; CDR3 DNA: TGTGCCTGGGCGCGTCAGGGGCTTGTGGATGAAAAACTGTTTTTT
D gene: NA; clone size: NA; J gene: TRBJ2-7; V gene: TRBV28; CDR3 protein: CASSSLGHVYEQYF; CDR3 DNA: TGTGCCAGCAGCTCCCTCGGACACGTATACGAGCAGTACTTC
D gene: NA; clone size: NA; J gene: TRBJ2-1; V gene: TRBV28; CDR3 protein: CASSRGTAQFF; CDR3 DNA: TGTGCCAGCAGCCGCGGGACAGCGCAGTTCTTC
D gene: NA; clone size: NA; J gene: TRBJ1-1; V gene: TRBV14; CDR3 protein: CASSQVRVGEAFF; CDR3 DNA: TGTGCCAGCAGCCAAGTCAGGGTAGGCGAAGCTTTCTTT
D gene: TRBD1; clone size: NA; J gene: TRBJ2-7; V gene: TRBV30; CDR3 protein: CAWSPGTGGMDEQYF; CDR3 DNA: TGTGCCTGGAGTCCCGGGACAGGGGGCATGGACGAGCAGTACTTC
D gene: NA; clone size: NA; J gene: TRBJ1-1; V gene: TRBV4-1; CDR3 protein: CASSQVGLNTEAFF; CDR3 DNA: TGCGCCAGCAGCCAAGTCGGGTTGAACACTGAAGCTTTCTTT
D gene: TRBD2; clone size: NA; J gene: TRBJ2-3; V gene: TRBV30; CDR3 protein: CAWSGSGSRDTQYF; CDR3 DNA: TGTGCCTGGAGTGGAAGCGGGAGTAGGGATACGCAGTATTTT
D gene: TRBD2; clone size: medium-sized; J gene: TRBJ2-3; V gene: TRBV19; CDR3 protein: CASSIGVAGRTDTQYF; CDR3 DNA: TGTGCCAGTAGTATAGGAGTAGCGGGGCGCACAGATACGCAGTATTTT
D gene: NA; clone size: NA; J gene: TRBJ1-5; V gene: TRBV5-4; CDR3 protein: CASSLGGGNQPQHF; CDR3 DNA: TGTGCCAGCAGCTTGGGGGGAGGCAATCAGCCCCAGCATTTT
D gene: TRBD2; clone size: medium-sized; J gene: TRBJ2-7; V gene: TRBV7-9; CDR3 protein: CASSSAGPSYEQYF; CDR3 DNA: TGTGCCAGCAGCTCAGCGGGGCCCTCCTACGAGCAGTACTTC
D gene: TRBD1; clone size: NA; J gene: TRBJ1-1; V gene: TRBV30; CDR3 protein: CAWSPRGQGLNEAFF; CDR3 DNA: TGTGCCTGGAGTCCAAGGGGACAGGGGTTGAATGAAGCTTTCTTT
D gene: TRBD1; clone size: NA; J gene: TRBJ1-1; V gene: TRBV5-1; CDR3 protein: CASSSRTGGGTEAFF; CDR3 DNA: TGCGCCAGCAGTTCCAGGACAGGGGGAGGCACTGAAGCTTTCTTT
D gene: NA; clone size: NA; J gene: TRBJ1-5; V gene: TRBV6-1; CDR3 protein: CASSPDRSNQPQHF; CDR3 DNA: TGTGCCAGCAGTCCGGACAGAAGCAATCAGCCCCAGCATTTT
D gene: NA; clone size: NA; J gene: TRBJ1-4; V gene: TRBV6-5; CDR3 protein: CASSWVGQQNEKLFF; CDR3 DNA: TGTGCCAGCAGTTGGGTAGGACAGCAGAATGAAAAACTGTTTTTT
D gene: TRBD1; clone size: NA; J gene: TRBJ1-1; V gene: TRBV6-6; CDR3 protein: CASNRQGRGEAFF; CDR3 DNA: TGTGCCAGCAATAGACAGGGAAGGGGAGAAGCTTTCTTT
D gene: TRBD2; clone size: NA; J gene: TRBJ2-5; V gene: TRBV25-1; CDR3 protein: CASQREPGETQYF; CDR3 DNA: TGTGCCAGCCAGCGGGAGCCGGGAGAGACCCAGTACTTC
D gene: NA; clone size: NA; J gene: TRBJ1-2; V gene: TRBV5-1; CDR3 protein: CASSVGVTGGGYTF; CDR3 DNA: TGCGCCAGCAGCGTCGGGGTCACCGGGGGTGGCTACACCTTC
D gene: TRBD1; clone size: NA; J gene: TRBJ2-7; V gene: TRBV30; CDR3 protein: CAWTKGAIYEQYF; CDR3 DNA: TGTGCCTGGACCAAGGGGGCCATTTACGAGCAGTACTTC
D gene: NA; clone size: NA; J gene: TRBJ1-2; V gene: TRBV5-6; CDR3 protein: CASSEGNYGYTF; CDR3 DNA: TGTGCCAGCAGTGAGGGAAACTATGGCTACACCTTC
D gene: NA; clone size: NA; J gene: TRBJ2-2; V gene: TRBV19; CDR3 protein: CASEASIGLRTTGELFF; CDR3 DNA: TGTGCCAGTGAAGCTTCAATTGGACTGAGGACCACCGGGGAGCTGTTTTTT
D gene: NA; clone size: NA; J gene: TRBJ2-7; V gene: TRBV29-1; CDR3 protein: CSAKSWDKAYEQYF; CDR3 DNA: TGCAGCGCCAAATCGTGGGACAAAGCCTACGAGCAGTACTTC
D gene: NA; clone size: NA; J gene: TRBJ2-3; V gene: TRBV4-2; CDR3 protein: CASSQPPTDTQYF; CDR3 DNA: TGTGCCAGCAGCCAACCCCCTACAGATACGCAGTATTTT
D gene: NA; clone size: NA; J gene: TRBJ2-2; V gene: TRBV7-2; CDR3 protein: CASSLISRFAGELFF; CDR3 DNA: TGTGCCAGCAGCTTAATAAGCCGGTTCGCCGGGGAGCTGTTTTTT
D gene: NA; clone size: NA; J gene: TRBJ1-2; V gene: TRBV9; CDR3 protein: CASSVDRAEGYTF; CDR3 DNA: TGTGCCAGCAGCGTAGACAGGGCGGAGGGCTACACCTTC
D gene: NA; clone size: NA; J gene: TRBJ2-7; V gene: TRBV20-1; CDR3 protein: CSATLYYEQYF; CDR3 DNA: TGCAGTGCTACCCTTTACTACGAGCAGTACTTC
D gene: TRBD2; clone size: NA; J gene: TRBJ2-5; V gene: TRBV19; CDR3 protein: CASSIESSGNQETQYF; CDR3 DNA: TGTGCCAGTAGTATAGAATCTAGCGGCAACCAAGAGACCCAGTACTTC
D gene: NA; clone size: NA; J gene: TRBJ2-1; V gene: TRBV14; CDR3 protein: CASSPIGGTYNEQFF; CDR3 DNA: TGTGCCAGCAGCCCTATCGGGGGAACGTACAATGAGCAGTTCTTC
D gene: TRBD1; clone size: NA; J gene: TRBJ2-7; V gene: TRBV4-3; CDR3 protein: CASSRDRASYEQYF; CDR3 DNA: TGCGCCAGCAGCCGGGACAGGGCTTCCTACGAGCAGTACTTC
D gene: TRBD1; clone size: NA; J gene: TRBJ2-1; V gene: TRBV5-5; CDR3 protein: CASSHLSRTGDYEQFF; CDR3 DNA: TGTGCCAGCAGCCATCTCAGTAGGACAGGGGATTATGAGCAGTTCTTC
D gene: TRBD2; clone size: NA; J gene: TRBJ2-7; V gene: TRBV5-1; CDR3 protein: CASSSGLAGDEQYF; CDR3 DNA: TGCGCCAGCAGCTCTGGACTAGCGGGAGACGAGCAGTACTTC
D gene: NA; clone size: NA; J gene: TRBJ2-7; V gene: TRBV7-6; CDR3 protein: CASSLQGYEQYF; CDR3 DNA: TGTGCCAGCAGCTTGCAGGGCTACGAGCAGTACTTC
D gene: TRBD1; clone size: NA; J gene: TRBJ2-7; V gene: TRBV6-5; CDR3 protein: CASSNLPGQGTYEQYF; CDR3 DNA: TGTGCCAGCAGTAACTTACCGGGACAGGGGACCTACGAGCAGTACTTC
D gene: NA; clone size: NA; J gene: TRBJ1-4; V gene: TRBV19; CDR3 protein: CASSFFGGLNEKLFF; CDR3 DNA: TGTGCCAGTAGTTTTTTTGGAGGGCTGAATGAAAAACTGTTTTTT
D gene: NA; clone size: NA; J gene: TRBJ1-4; V gene: TRBV25-1; CDR3 protein: CASSESPWGGLLF; CDR3 DNA: TGTGCCAGCAGTGAATCCCCTTGGGGGGGTCTTCTTTTT
D gene: NA; clone size: NA; J gene: TRBJ1-5; V gene: TRBV6-1; CDR3 protein: CASRAQASNQPQHF; CDR3 DNA: TGTGCCAGCAGGGCACAGGCTAGCAATCAGCCCCAGCATTTT
D gene: TRBD2; clone size: NA; J gene: TRBJ2-3; V gene: TRBV6-6; CDR3 protein: CASMPSGSRDTQYF; CDR3 DNA: TGTGCCAGCATGCCTAGCGGGAGCCGAGATACGCAGTATTTT
D gene: NA; clone size: NA; J gene: TRBJ1-1; V gene: TRBV2; CDR3 protein: CASRVGGAPLKGEAFF; CDR3 DNA: TGTGCCAGCAGGGTAGGTGGGGCGCCCCTGAAGGGTGAAGCTTTCTTT
D gene: TRBD1; clone size: NA; J gene: TRBJ1-2; V gene: TRBV5-1; CDR3 protein: CASSGAGTAKNYGYTF; CDR3 DNA: TGCGCCAGCAGCGGGGCCGGGACAGCTAAGAACTATGGCTACACCTTC